The 10 T cell receptor beta chains in this list originate from one sample, sequenced in a study of tumor and adjacent non-tumor tissue in lung cancer. No cell sorting was done before RNA was extracted from the tissue. A modified ARM-PCR protocol with three rounds of nested PCR amplified TCRbeta. TCRdb analysed the multiplex PCR reads with MiXCR anew, one entry per CDR3 protein. The sample consists of 90,000 to 110,000 distinct CDR3 sequences, 60% to 80% of them appearing once. Material for sequencing was lung tumor tissue. All receptors come from an older woman with non-small cell lung cancer.

There are many counts of this clonotype. The rearrangement joins TRBV4-3 to TRBJ2-1; the match to TRBD2 covers 15 bases. J gave up 10 bases and V 1 base, and 5 bases lay outside the gene matches. Germline CDR1 is LGHNA and CDR2 is YSLEER. The CDR3 is 16 amino acids. The CDR3, as DNA: TGCGCCAGCAGCCAAGTTGGGACTAGCGGGAGGAGGGAGCAGTTCTTC. Its protein is CASSQVGTSGRREQFF.

In the case of this clonotype: A much larger clone lies a single base off, so this may be a read error. The rearrangement uses TRBV6-5 and TRBJ1-1, with D possibly matching TRBD1 (5 bases). The CDR3 is 12 residues long. Per the germline V gene, CDR1 is MNHEY and CDR2 is SVGAGI. DNA for the CDR3: TGTGTCAGCAGTTACCAGGGCACTGAAGCTTTCTTT. Its translation: CVSSYQGTEAFF.

The rearrangement joins TRBV6-5 to TRBJ1-1; D is ambiguous. Trimming stripped 0 bases from V and 6 bases from J, with 8 bases between. The CDR3 has 13 residues. Germline lookup yields CDR1 MNHEY and CDR2 SVGAGI. CDR3 nucleotide sequence: TGTGCCAGCAGTTACTCCGACGCTGCTGAAGCTTTCTTT. Protein: CASSYSDAAEAFF.

Relative to its sample, this clonotype is medium-sized (0.01 to 0.1%). The chain recombines TRBV11-2 with TRBJ1-5; no clear D gene. The length of the CDR3 is 13 residues. V gave up 4 bases and J gave up 6 bases, with 10 bases separating them. Germline CDR1 is SGHAT and CDR2 is FQNNGV. In DNA, the CDR3 is TGTGCCAGCAGCTCCCAGAATGGTCAGCCCCAGCATTTT. Its translation: CASSSQNGQPQHF.

The chain joins TRBV10-1 to TRBJ2-1; D not certain. Germline values: CDR1 WNHNN, CDR2 SYGVQD (reference sequence). The V end lost 6 bases, the J end lost 0 bases, and 12 bases lay between the germline ends. CDR3 length equals 15 residues. The CDR3 spells CASSLSTRSYNEQFF. The DNA for the CDR3 is TGCGCCAGCAGCCTATCTACCCGCTCCTACAATGAGCAGTTCTTC.

The chain uses TRBV6-2 or TRBV6-3 and TRBJ1-1; D uncertain. The V and J ends lost 5 bases and 5 bases respectively, with 12 bases between them. The CDR3 contains 13 residues. Per germline, CDR1 MNHEY and CDR2 SVGEGT. CDR3 in DNA: TGTGCCAGCAGTCAGACGAAATGGACTGAAGCTTTCTTT. Translating it yields CASSQTKWTEAFF.

This sequence joins TRBV12-3 or TRBV12-4 and TRBJ1-1; possible D gene TRBD1, 6 bases. The CDR3 totals 14 residues. V lost 5 bases and J 13 bases, leaving 23 bases between the germline ends. In DNA, the CDR3 is TGTGCCAGCAGTAATGGTCAGAAACAGGGCTGGGGTTTCTTT. Amino acid sequence: CASSNGQKQGWGFF.

This clonotype was detected many times. The J gene is TRBJ2-3, the V gene TRBV6-1, with 7 bases that match TRBD2. V gave up 2 bases and J gave up 6 bases; unmatched junction bases: 2. Germline CDR1 reads MNHNS; CDR2 reads SASEGT. The CDR3 is 13 amino acids. In DNA, the CDR3 is TGTGCCAGCAGTGAAACTAGCGCGGATACGCAGTATTTT. Amino acid sequence: CASSETSADTQYF.

Concerning this clonotype itself: A junction boundary mismatches the germline segment, possibly from a read error. This sequence joins TRBV6-5 and TRBJ1-2; D perhaps matches TRBD1 (6 bases). Germline CDR1 MNHEY, CDR2 SVGAGI. There are 14 residues in the CDR3. CDR3 residues: CANSVGGANYGYTF. For the CDR3, the DNA is TGTGCCAACAGTGTAGGGGGGGCTAACTATGGCTACACCTTC.

This clonotype was found many times. This sequence joins TRBV6-1 and TRBJ1-4; possibly TRBD1 for D (6 bases). This CDR3 has 14 amino acids. V gave up 1 base and J gave up 4 bases, with 7 bases separating them. Germline lookup yields CDR1 MNHNS and CDR2 SASEGT. CDR3 sequence reads: CASSEVQGNEKLFF. The CDR3 coding sequence is TGTGCCAGCAGTGAAGTACAGGGTAATGAAAAACTGTTTTTT.